This T cell receptor (beta chain) was sequenced in a study of a mutant IDH1 vaccine in newly diagnosed glioma. Study in general: Patients' prior therapy spanned radiotherapy, temozolomide, or both; most underwent both.

This table comes from immunoSEQ multiplex PCR, and its TCRdb copy is limited to in-frame clones, with some not included. Of 75,000 to 95,000 clones detected, around 92% appear once; the ten largest clones hold over 0.7%. A remark on this clone: What it binds is not known.

General observations from the study: The occurrence of vaccine-induced immune responses was seen in 80% to 95% of patients.

V lost 0 bases and J lost 2, with 14 bases in between. CDR1 and CDR2 from the germline V gene are SGHNT and YYREEE (reference sequence). This CDR3 has 16 amino acids. Documented time point: week 47, end of study. In every dose of vaccine, 300 ug of mutant IDH1 20-mer peptide was given alongside topical imiquimod. Patients underwent eight vaccinations, which took place in weeks 1, 3, 5, 7, 11, 15, 19 and 23. The clonotype comes from a woman aged 45-60 years with glioma. The material was PBMCs, obtained from a glioma patient whose treatment included an IDH1 peptide vaccine. This chain joins TRBV5-4 and TRBJ1-1; no clear D. DNA of the CDR3: TGTGCCAGCAGCTTGGCGGCAGGCCTTACTAACACTGAAGCTTTCTTT. Translating gives CASSLAAGLTNTEAFF.